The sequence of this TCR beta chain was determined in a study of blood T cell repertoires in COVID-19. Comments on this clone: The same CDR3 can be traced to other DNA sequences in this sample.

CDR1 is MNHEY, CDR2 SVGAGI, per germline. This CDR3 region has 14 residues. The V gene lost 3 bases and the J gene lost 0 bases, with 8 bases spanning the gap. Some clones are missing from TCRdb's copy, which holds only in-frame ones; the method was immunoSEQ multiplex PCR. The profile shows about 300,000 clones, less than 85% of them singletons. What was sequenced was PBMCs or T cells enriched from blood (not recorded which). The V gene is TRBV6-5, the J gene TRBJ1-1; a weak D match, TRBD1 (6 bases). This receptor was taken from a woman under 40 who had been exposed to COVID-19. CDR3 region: CASSYNRVNTEAFF. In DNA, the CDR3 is TGTGCCAGCAGTTATAACAGGGTGAACACTGAAGCTTTCTTT.